The sequence of this T cell receptor beta chain was determined in a study of cytomegalovirus exposure and HLA in healthy donors (dated by TCRdb to 2016 to 2017). In the study overall: In an earlier analysis of about 560 of the donors, less than 350 Gb of sequence data and approximately 100 million unique TCR beta sequences from roughly 200 million T cells were reported. An early release covering about 600 HLA-typed donors comprised roughly 300 gigabases of sequencing data and around 80 million unique TCR sequences. Of the roughly 400 genotyped donors, approximately 83% fell in the genetic ancestry cluster associated with self-reported Caucasian donors. The study was designed to test whether signatures of past pathogen exposure could be identified by cataloging public T cell receptors. Using immunosequencing, the study profiled T cell repertoires from 550 to 750 subjects and related those repertoires to cytomegalovirus serostatus. Along with the roughly 670-subject first cohort, a separate validation cohort of over a hundred different subjects was used. To predict cytomegalovirus infection status, the study brought together high-throughput TCR immunosequencing, statistical association of individual TCRs with disease status, and machine learning. To study patterns of TCR occurrence, a later analysis re-analyzed previously published TCR beta repertoires from under 750 donors and added high-resolution HLA genotyping. In the later analysis, no new phenotypic data were used to find candidate immune exposures; instead, reliance was placed on TCR beta sequences and their occurrence across donors. An earlier analysis of 587 of the donors used high-throughput TCR beta sequencing to judge whether each TCR beta V gene segment behaved as functional or pseudogenic. Donor age, sex, ethnicity and CMV serostatus were collected together with the repertoire data. Genome-wide SNP genotypes for about three fifths of the roughly 670 donors were used in a later genetic analysis, which treated that subset as a discovery cohort. All discovery cohort repertoires had been generated on a single sequencing platform. HLA typing covered class I and class II loci at four-digit resolution. The number of typed donors differed by locus: roughly 629-640 for A, B, C, DRB1 and DQB1; some 500 for DQA1; approximately 600 for DPA1; and roughly 490 for DPB1. Because of strong linkage in the cohort, a handful of DR-DQ haplotypes were treated as single units for association and clustering. Among 398 genotyped donors of the cohort, an average of around 240,000 unique TCR beta nucleotide sequences were sequenced per donor, roughly a sixth of them non-productive. Study-wide findings and limitations: In a later analysis, HLA-associated TCR beta chains were found to be more clonally expanded and to have lower generation probabilities than equally common non-associated chains. According to the authors, the approach could potentially be generalized to other disease states and immunological phenotypes. Linkage disequilibrium might explain the correlated functional status among segregating V segments, but an unknown experimental factor could not be ruled out. CMV serostatus was the only immune exposure information available for the cohort. In both the original and validation cohorts, the classifier was reported to diagnose cytomegalovirus status with high specificity and sensitivity. Because some donors lacked HLA typing at each locus, the association tests relied only on the typed subset. An association between a missense DCLRE1C variant and V-gene and J-gene trimming of TCR beta chains was found in a later genetic analysis and replicated in an independent cohort. In this cohort, only TCR beta chains were sequenced, and detectable features were limited by the absence of alpha or paired-chain data. Because counts were too low, roughly 18 rarely observed V segments, including chromosome 9 orphons, were left out of the earlier analysis of 500 to 750 of the donors. A further reported finding was that TCR beta sequences accurately predicted the HLA-A and HLA-B alleles for most subjects in the first cohort. Strong co-occurrence of HLA alleles, especially DR and DQ, made assigning TCR associations to individual alleles difficult. A later genetic analysis reported fewer N-insertions in productive TCRs among donors in an Asian-associated ancestry cluster than the roughly 620-donor mean. The presence/absence analyses assumed that sequencing depth was roughly uniform across donors, and that assumption may not be true. In vitro tests confirmed that a few of the cytomegalovirus-associated TCR beta chains recognize cytomegalovirus antigens. Most TCR sequences were observed very rarely across donors, whereas some public TCRs were present in many individuals. A group of highly shared sequence variants was considered likely to be a technical artifact of the sequencing pipeline. In a later analysis, the rate of TCR association differed among HLA loci, with DRB1 alleles having the most associated TCRs and HLA-C alleles having the fewest. Because the 87-base-pair reads could not distinguish some IMGT-functional V segments, including TRBV6-2 and TRBV6-3, those segments were excluded. A later analysis associated 16,951 TCR beta sequences with specific HLA alleles at a false discovery rate of 0.05. In an earlier analysis of 587 of the donors, most TCR beta V segments were observed in productive rearrangements about 87% or about 30% of the time, broadly matching IMGT annotations. In the study, around 150 TCR beta chains were listed as associated with cytomegalovirus. In a later analysis, several top co-occurrence clusters were reported to appear linked to parvovirus B19, influenza, CMV and Epstein-Barr virus. Most CMV-associated TCR beta chains appeared to be HLA-restricted in a later analysis, and the HLA associations seemed to be driven largely by CMV exposure.

V is clipped by 1 base and J by 5 bases, and the sequence between their germline boundaries is 19 bases long. Taken from cysteine to phenylalanine, the CDR3 has 16 residues. Only the CDR3 portion is preserved as DNA: 48 bases, with reading frame beginning at the first base. The germline V gene encodes CDR1 SGHKS and CDR2 YYEKEE (reference sequence). The library was built by means of the immunoSEQ multiplex PCR assay. For the multiplex PCR, a mixture combining 60 forward primers for TCR Vbeta segments and 13 reverse primers for TCR Jbeta segments was used. The CDR3 region of rearranged TCR beta genes was amplified from genomic DNA by a multiplex PCR assay. The amplified TCR beta libraries were sequenced on the Illumina HiSeq System as 87-base-pair reads. The paper's processing steps were these. Across the 666 repertoires, a later analysis counted around 80 million unique TCR beta chains, 8.5 million to 12 million of which were shared by at least two donors. A nearest-neighbor algorithm error-corrected the raw reads and collapsed the reads into unique sequences, merging closely related sequences to remove PCR and sequencing errors. To assign V, D and J gene segments, CDR3 sequences were aligned to IMGT reference sequences. For a sequence to be retained, a match of at least six nucleotides to both a V gene segment and a J gene segment was required. Rearrangements were classified as productive when the CDR3 lacked stop codons and remained in frame with V and J, and all other rearrangements were classified as non-productive. Following IMGT convention, CDR3 was defined as the stretch from the second conserved V-encoded cysteine up to the conserved J-encoded phenylalanine. The earlier analysis of about 640 of the donors excluded any sequence lacking an unambiguous match to a single V gene segment. In an earlier analysis of some 590 of the donors, a V segment was called functional when productive rearrangements were above 56.7%, and segregating when the standard deviation between donors exceeded 5%. A statistical classification framework was built to diagnose cytomegalovirus status from the catalog of TCR beta chain sequences. A later analysis assigned V and J genes by comparing TCR nucleotide sequences with IMGT/GENE-DB human TR gene sequences. A later analysis assigned CDR3 sequences and most-parsimonious VDJ recombination scenarios with the TCRdist pipeline. In a later analysis, every TCR beta chain was defined by the combination of its CDR3 amino acid sequence and its V-gene family, and reads without a unique V-gene family were dropped. As a way to deal with suspected cross-contamination and a sequencing artifact, a later analysis dropped 640 or so nucleotide sequences that were highly shared and had low generation probability. For each public chain, a later analysis derived a clonal expansion index from normalized ranks of inferred template counts within each repertoire. A later analysis computed generation probabilities with a VDJ recombination model fitted to out-of-frame rearrangements, and checked the results against IGoR. In a later analysis, hypergeometric tests were used to score TCR-TCR, TCR-HLA and TCR-CMV co-occurrence, with a repertoire-size bias correction applied to TCR pairs. In a later analysis, false discovery rates were estimated by permuting HLA or CMV assignments 20 times. A later analysis grouped co-occurring TCRs with DBSCAN, adding TCRdist sequence similarity when clustering within HLA-allele-positive subsets. For co-occurrence clustering, repertoires with fewer than 30,000 or more than 120,000 public chains were excluded, along with 4 to 6 repertoires with anomalous nucleotide sharing. TCRdb limited this immuneACCESS table to in-frame rearrangements with V and J called. A share of clones is missing; checked studies link under half to unresolved V genes, and the rest is unexplained. V and J calls and clone size are as listed in that table; D and trimming were resolved from the DNA. Counted in this sample were some 130,000 clones; 70% to 85% of them appeared once. The ten largest clones represent around 1.7% of the sample.

The cohort comprised approximately 700 healthy bone marrow donors. Cohort members were all nominally healthy when sampled, although unrecorded immune exposures were likely present. The donor was CMV seronegative and belonged to the group of over 350 seronegative cohort members. A peripheral blood sample was collected from each donor, and TCR beta sequencing was performed on peripheral blood mononuclear cells. The Qiagen DNeasy Blood Extraction Kit was used to extract genomic DNA from the blood cell samples. In the case of this clone: It has no known antigen specificity. Nothing much larger sits one base from this clone, and base qualities are not available.

The source is a boy aged 5-17 years in good health and CMV-seronegative. The sequencing sample was made of PBMCs. This receptor chain uses TRBV5-5 and TRBJ2-7; no D gene is confidently identified. CDR3 sequence: CASSLPPYSNRDEQYF. Read as DNA, the sequence is TGTGCCAGCAGCTTGCCGCCCTATTCCAACCGGGACGAGCAGTACTTC.